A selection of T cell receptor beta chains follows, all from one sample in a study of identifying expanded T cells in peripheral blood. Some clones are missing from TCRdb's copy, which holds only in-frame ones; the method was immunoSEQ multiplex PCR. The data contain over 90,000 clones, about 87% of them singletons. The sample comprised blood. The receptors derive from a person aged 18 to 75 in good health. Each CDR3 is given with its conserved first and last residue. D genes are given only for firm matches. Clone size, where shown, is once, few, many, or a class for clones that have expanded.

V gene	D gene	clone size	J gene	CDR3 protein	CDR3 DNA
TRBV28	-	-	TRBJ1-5	CASSLRLRVGGNQPQHF	TGTGCCAGCAGTTTAAGGCTTAGGGTGGGGGGAAATCAGCCCCAGCATTTT
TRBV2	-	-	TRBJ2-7	CASRYPGYKSYEQYF	TGTGCCAGCAGGTACCCAGGGTATAAGTCCTACGAGCAGTACTTC
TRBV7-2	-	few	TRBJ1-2	CASSLGGAHLFYGYTF	TGTGCCAGCAGCTTAGGGGGGGCCCATCTGTTCTATGGCTACACCTTC
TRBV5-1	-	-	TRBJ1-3	CASTNGASGNTIYF	TGCGCCAGCACGAACGGGGCCTCTGGAAACACCATATATTTT
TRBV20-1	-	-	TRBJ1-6	CSALDSPLHF	TGCAGTGCTCTTGATTCACCCCTCCACTTT
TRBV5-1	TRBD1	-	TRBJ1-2	CASSSNRDRLYGYTF	TGCGCCAGCAGCTCGAACCGGGACAGGCTCTATGGCTACACCTTC
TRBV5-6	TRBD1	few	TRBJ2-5	CASSSSGQGLRETQYF	TGTGCCAGCAGCTCGAGTGGACAGGGGCTTCGAGAGACCCAGTACTTC
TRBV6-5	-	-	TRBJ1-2	CASTPFPRSYGYTF	TGTGCCAGCACCCCGTTTCCTCGGTCATATGGCTACACCTTC
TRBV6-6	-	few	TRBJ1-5	CASRGRQDPKPQHF	TGTGCCAGCAGGGGCAGACAGGACCCTAAGCCCCAGCATTTT
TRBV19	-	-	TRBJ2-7	CATGRDNYEQYF	TGTGCCACTGGCCGGGACAACTACGAGCAGTACTTC
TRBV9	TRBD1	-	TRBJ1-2	CASSVTGQVRGGYTF	TGTGCCAGCAGCGTTACGGGACAGGTCAGGGGTGGCTACACCTTC
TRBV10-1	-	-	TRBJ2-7	CASRERRTYGEQYF	TGCGCCAGCAGGGAGAGACGGACCTACGGCGAGCAGTACTTC
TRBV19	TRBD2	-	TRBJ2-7	CASSIVGGISYEQYF	TGTGCCAGTAGTATAGTGGGAGGGATCTCCTACGAGCAGTACTTC
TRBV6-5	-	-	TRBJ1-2	CASSYRGNHYGYTF	TGTGCCAGCAGTTACCGGGGGAATCACTATGGCTACACCTTC
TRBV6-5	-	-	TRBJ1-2	CASIGLTEANYGYTF	TGTGCCAGCATTGGACTGACAGAAGCTAACTATGGCTACACCTTC
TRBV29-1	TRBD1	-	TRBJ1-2	CSAEDGQGFYGYTF	TGCAGCGCCGAGGATGGACAGGGCTTCTATGGCTACACCTTC
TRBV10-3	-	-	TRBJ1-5	CAISESGVQSGEPQHF	TGTGCCATCAGTGAGTCGGGGGTACAATCTGGGGAGCCCCAGCATTTT
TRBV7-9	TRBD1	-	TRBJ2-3	CASHLGDRSTDTQYF	TGTGCCAGCCATCTTGGGGACAGGAGCACAGATACGCAGTATTTT
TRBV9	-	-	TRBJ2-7	CASSAQGWSEQYF	TGTGCCAGCAGCGCTCAGGGGTGGAGCGAGCAGTACTTC
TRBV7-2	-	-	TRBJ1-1	CASSSAPRPQAFF	TGTGCCAGCAGCTCAGCCCCCAGGCCACAAGCTTTCTTT
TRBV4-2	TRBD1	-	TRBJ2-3	CASSRDRGQEDTQYF	TGTGCCAGCAGCCGGGACAGGGGGCAAGAGGATACGCAGTATTTT
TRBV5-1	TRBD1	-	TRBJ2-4	CASSLAGTGGQDIQYF	TGCGCCAGCAGCTTGGCCGGCACAGGGGGCCAAGACATTCAGTACTTC
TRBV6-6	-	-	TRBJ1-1	CASTNGWGNTEAFF	TGTGCCAGCACCAACGGGTGGGGGAACACTGAAGCTTTCTTT
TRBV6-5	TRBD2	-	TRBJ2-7	CASSTSGSSYEQYF	TGTGCCAGCAGTACTAGCGGGAGTTCCTACGAGCAGTACTTC
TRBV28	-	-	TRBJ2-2	CASSLGGGYGTGELFF	TGTGCCAGCAGTTTAGGAGGGGGCTATGGTACCGGGGAGCTGTTTTTT
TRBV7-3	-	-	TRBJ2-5	CASSVGGFETQYF	TGTGCCAGCAGCGTGGGGGGTTTCGAGACCCAGTACTTC
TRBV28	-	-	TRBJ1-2	CASSTAGGFDYGYTF	TGTGCCAGCAGTACCGCAGGCGGGTTTGACTATGGCTACACCTTC
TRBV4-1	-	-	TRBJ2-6	CASSQGHSGANVLTF	TGCGCCAGCAGCCAAGGGCACTCTGGGGCCAACGTCCTGACTTTC
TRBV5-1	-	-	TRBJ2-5	CASSLNEGVLTRETQYF	TGCGCCAGCAGCCTAAACGAGGGGGTACTCACCAGGGAGACCCAGTACTTC
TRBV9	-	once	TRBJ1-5	CASSVGGSYSNQPQHF	TGTGCCAGCAGCGTAGGGGGAAGCTATAGCAATCAGCCCCAGCATTTT
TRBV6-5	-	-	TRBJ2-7	CASRRARGLSYEQYF	TGTGCCAGCAGGAGAGCGAGGGGTCTCTCCTACGAGCAGTACTTC
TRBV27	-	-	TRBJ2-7	CASSLSTSGVYEQYF	TGTGCCAGCAGTTTATCGACTAGTGGGGTCTACGAGCAGTACTTC
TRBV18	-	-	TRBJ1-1	CASSPRTRTNTEAFF	TGTGCCAGCTCACCGAGGACACGGACTAACACTGAAGCTTTCTTT
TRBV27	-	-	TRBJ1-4	CASSSFRDIATNEKLFF	TGTGCCAGCAGTTCCTTCCGGGACATTGCAACTAATGAAAAACTGTTTTTT
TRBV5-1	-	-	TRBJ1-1	CASTNRSVNTEAFF	TGCGCCAGCACAAACAGGTCCGTGAACACTGAAGCTTTCTTT
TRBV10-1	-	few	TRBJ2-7	CASSEGRDEQYF	TGCGCCAGCAGTGAGGGGCGGGACGAGCAGTACTTC